The 29 T cell receptor beta chains below were found in one sample sequenced in a study of cytomegalovirus exposure and HLA in healthy donors. PCR used 60 Vbeta primers and 13 Jbeta primers. Profiling relied on immunoSEQ multiplex PCR, and the TCRdb table lists in-frame clones only, not all of them. The table has about 120,000 clones, roughly 80% seen once; the top ten hold approximately 30%. Sequenced: PBMCs. These receptors all come from a man aged 55 to 70 in good health and CMV-seropositive.

The sample holds one count of this clone. This rearrangement joins TRBV14 to TRBJ2-3; 10 nucleotides match TRBD2. Germline V gene sequence: CDR1 SGHDN, CDR2 FVKESK. CDR3 length: 18 amino acids. V lost 4 bases to trimming and J lost 3 bases; unmatched junction nucleotides: 13. The CDR3 region is CASSPMASGGAGTDTQYF. As DNA, the CDR3 is TGTGCCAGCAGCCCCATGGCAAGCGGGGGGGCTGGGACAGATACGCAGTATTTT.

Only a few counts were recorded for this clone. The genes are TRBV5-4 and TRBJ1-1; no definite D call. The CDR3 consists of 15 residues. V was clipped by 1 base and J by 4 bases, with 14 bases between them. Germline V gene data show CDR1 as SGHNT and CDR2 as YYREEE (reference sequence). The CDR3 reads CASSLSVSTGTEAFF. CDR3 sequence (DNA): TGTGCCAGCAGCTTGTCGGTCAGTACGGGCACTGAAGCTTTCTTT. The entire variable domain, with the rest obtained from reference TRBV5-4 and TRBJ1-1, is as follows: ETGVTQSPTHLIKTRGQQVTLRCSSQSGHNTVSWYQQALGQGPQFIFQYYREEENGRGNFPPRFSGLQFPNYSSELNVNALELDDSALYLCASSLSVSTGTEAFFGQGTRLTVV.

This clone was found a few times. The gene calls are TRBV5-1 and TRBJ2-2, with 7 bases aligning to TRBD1. Trimming removed 5 bases from V and 5 bases from J; junction bases left unmatched: 6. CDR1 and CDR2 from the germline V gene are SGHRS and YFSETQ. The CDR3 totals 14 residues. The chain's CDR3 is CASREGAGTGELFF. The CDR3 DNA sequence: TGCGCCAGCAGAGAGGGGGCCGGTACCGGGGAGCTGTTTTTT.

The chain links TRBV18 to TRBJ2-5; maybe TRBD2 (5 bases). CDR1 and CDR2 (germline): KGHSH, LQKENI. Trimming cost V 4 bases and J 5 bases, with 11 bases left between them. The CDR3 contains 13 residues. For the CDR3, the DNA is TGTGCCAGCTCACTACAGAGGGCGGAGACCCAGTACTTC. It specifies CASSLQRAETQYF.

The chain employs TRBV6-1 and TRBJ1-1, with D unclear. Trimming left V 4 bases short and J 4 bases short, with 13 bases between. Germline V gene data show CDR1 as MNHNS and CDR2 as SASEGT. This CDR3 contains 14 residues. CDR3 amino acids: CASSAIRFFTEAFF. CDR3 sequence (DNA): TGTGCCAGCAGTGCGATCAGATTCTTCACTGAAGCTTTCTTT.

A word on this clone: One end of the junction varies from germline; a read error may be responsible. The V gene is TRBV15, the J gene TRBJ2-6; D not certain. CDR1 is LNHNV, CDR2 YYDKDF, per germline (reference sequence). The CDR3 totals 14 residues. CDR3 sequence reads: CATSMYSWANGLTF. DNA for the CDR3: TGTGCCACCAGCATGTACTCTTGGGCCAACGGCCTGACTTTC.

V and J are TRBV4-1 and TRBJ2-4; D might be TRBD2 (7 bases). V was clipped by 0 bases and J by 4 bases, with 10 bases between them. CDR3 size: 15 residues. Germline V gene sequence: CDR1 MGHRA, CDR2 YSYEKL. The CDR3 nucleotides are TGCGCCAGCAGCCAAGAAGGGGGGGCGAAAAACATTCAGTACTTC. Residues: CASSQEGGAKNIQYF.

The CDR3 bases are TGTGCCAGCATGGGCGGGAGGTCCGCACGCGGGGAGCTGTTTTTT. This gives the protein CASMGGRSARGELFF. This sequence joins TRBV6-1 and TRBJ2-2; 8 nucleotides match TRBD2. Germline assignment: CDR1 MNHNS and CDR2 SASEGT. J was trimmed by 7 bases and V by 7 bases; bases with no gene match: 11. The CDR3 is made up of 15 amino acids.

Only a few counts were recorded for this clone. The chain has TRBV5-4 and TRBJ1-4, with TRBD1 matching 7 bases. Germline loops: CDR1 SGHNT, CDR2 YYREEE (reference sequence). Germline trimming cut 4 bases from V and 4 bases from J; bases unmatched to any gene: 10. The CDR3 contains 16 residues. In DNA form, the CDR3 reads TGTGCCAGCAGCACGGATAGACAGGGCCTTAATGAAAAACTGTTTTTT. Its protein is CASSTDRQGLNEKLFF.

This clone was counted a single time. The chain employs TRBV5-1 and TRBJ2-7; TRBD2 matches at 14 bases. V shed 3 bases and J 7 bases; nucleotides not matched to a gene: 3. The CDR3 extends over 14 amino acids. Germline V gene data show CDR1 as SGHRS and CDR2 as YFSETQ. This chain's CDR3 is CASSWGLAGEEQYF. The CDR3 bases are TGCGCCAGCAGCTGGGGACTAGCGGGAGAAGAGCAGTACTTC. The variable domain in full, completed from reference TRBV5-1 and TRBJ2-7, reads KAGVTQTPRYLIKTRGQQVTLSCSPISGHRSVSWYQQTPGQGLQFLFEYFSETQRNKGNFPGRFSGRQFSNSRSEMNVSTLELGDSALYLCASSWGLAGEEQYFGPGTRLTVT.

The genes are TRBV7-3 and TRBJ1-2; D ambiguous. Trimming pared 5 bases from V and 4 bases from J, leaving 23 bases between. Germline V gene lookup returns CDR1 SGHTA and CDR2 FQGTGA. CDR3 length equals 17 residues. This chain's CDR3 is CASSVSVTDRVGYGYTF. In DNA form, the CDR3 reads TGTGCCAGCAGCGTATCCGTCACAGACCGCGTTGGCTATGGCTACACCTTC. Drawing the rest from reference TRBV7-3 and TRBJ1-2, the complete variable domain is GAGVSQTPSNKVTEKGKYVELRCDPISGHTALYWYRQSLGQGPEFLIYFQGTGAADDSGLPNDRFFAVRPEGSVSTLKIQRTERGDSAVYLCASSVSVTDRVGYGYTFGSGTRLTVV.

The chain recombines TRBV2 with TRBJ1-1; no definite D call. V shed 2 bases and J shed 4 bases, with 11 bases lying between them. The CDR3 is made up of 14 amino acids. Germline V gene sequence: CDR1 SNHLY, CDR2 FYNNEI. CDR3 sequence (DNA): TGTGCCAGCAGTGAACAGGCCCCGAGCACTGAAGCTTTCTTT. It specifies CASSEQAPSTEAFF.

With respect to this clone: A read error may account for a junction end that differs from germline. The chain links TRBV7-9 to TRBJ2-1, with 12 bases matching TRBD2. The CDR3 loop spans 15 amino acids. Per the germline V gene, CDR1 is SEHNR and CDR2 is FQNEAQ (reference sequence). CDR3 sequence (DNA): TGTTCCAGCAAAAGACTAGCGGGGGACTACAATGAGCAGTTCTTC. Encoded protein: CSSKRLAGDYNEQFF.

The rearrangement joins TRBV7-7 to TRBJ1-1; tentative D call: TRBD1 (5 bases). V dropped 5 bases and J dropped 0 bases, with 10 bases sitting between them. The CDR3 is 14 amino acids. Germline CDR1 SSHAT, CDR2 FNYEAQ (reference sequence). The chain's CDR3 is CASSPDSMNTEAFF. CDR3 sequence (DNA): TGTGCCAGCAGCCCAGACAGCATGAACACTGAAGCTTTCTTT.

The rearrangement joins TRBV27 to TRBJ2-5; possible D gene TRBD1, 8 bases. The CDR3 extends over 14 amino acids. The germline V gene has CDR1 MNHEY and CDR2 SMNVEV (reference sequence). V was trimmed by 4 bases and J by 5 bases, leaving 14 bases between them. The CDR3 protein is CASSSRGDRETQYF. CDR3 nucleotides: TGTGCCAGCAGTTCCCGGGGGGACAGGGAGACCCAGTACTTC.

The genes are TRBV11-2 and TRBJ2-5, with 9 bases fitting TRBD2. The CDR3 has 15 amino acids. The germline V gene encodes CDR1 SGHAT and CDR2 FQNNGV. V lost 5 bases and J lost 4; bases outside the gene matches: 8. The CDR3 reads CASSPGLAGRETQYF. In DNA, the CDR3 is TGTGCCAGCAGCCCGGGGCTAGCGGGAAGAGAGACCCAGTACTTC.

This clone was seen a few times. This chain links TRBV6-5 with TRBJ1-4; D is unresolved. The CDR3 contains 15 residues. Germline values: CDR1 MNHEY, CDR2 SVGAGI. Trimming took 6 bases from V and 8 from J, leaving 19 bases between them. The CDR3, as DNA: TGTGCCAGCAGGGAGGGTGGACTTCTGAGGGAAAAACTGTTTTTT. It encodes CASREGGLLREKLFF.

The CDR3 reads CASRRTEKFYGYTF. CDR3 bases: TGTGCCAGCAGGCGGACAGAAAAATTCTATGGCTACACCTTC. This sequence joins TRBV28 and TRBJ1-2; D might be TRBD1 (6 bases). The CDR3 sequence is 14 residues long. Looked up from germline, CDR1 is MDHEN and CDR2 is SYDVKM. V shed 6 bases and J shed 4 bases, with 15 bases lying between them.

Only a few counts were recorded for this clone. The chain uses TRBV25-1 and TRBJ2-7; D is perhaps TRBD1 (6 bases). Deletions cut 4 bases from V and 0 bases from J, with 16 bases between. The CDR3 runs 16 residues. Germline lookup yields CDR1 MGHDK and CDR2 SYGVNS. In DNA, the CDR3 is TGTGCCAGCAGTGCCCCACAGGGTACCGGCTCCTACGAGCAGTACTTC. Residues: CASSAPQGTGSYEQYF.

The chain joins TRBV10-2 to TRBJ1-1; D is uncertain. CDR1 is WSHSY, CDR2 SAAADI, per germline. Trimming took off 0 bases at V and 6 bases at J, with 14 bases between the two ends. The CDR3 covers 15 residues. The chain's CDR3 is CASSESGSPNPEAFF. CDR3 nucleotides: TGCGCCAGCAGTGAGTCCGGGTCCCCAAACCCTGAAGCTTTCTTT.

V usage is TRBV2 and J usage is TRBJ2-6; D possibly corresponds to TRBD1 (5 bases). V lost 8 bases, J lost 0 bases, and 20 bases lay in between. CDR1 and CDR2 (germline): SNHLY, FYNNEI. This CDR3 comprises 18 residues. The CDR3 protein is CASQWLQASNSGANVLTF. The CDR3 DNA follows: TGTGCCAGCCAGTGGCTACAGGCTTCTAACTCTGGGGCCAACGTCCTGACTTTC. The full variable domain, its missing parts supplied by reference TRBV2 and TRBJ2-6, is EPEVTQTPSHQVTQMGQEVILRCVPISNHLYFYWYRQILGQKVEFLVSFYNNEISEKSEIFDDQFSVERPDGSNFTLKIRSTKLEDSAMYFCASQWLQASNSGANVLTFGAGSRLTVL.

The J gene is TRBJ1-1, the V gene TRBV6-5; 7 nucleotides line up with TRBD1. The ends lost 5 bases at V and 10 bases at J; junction bases unmatched: 4. Per germline, CDR1 MNHEY and CDR2 SVGAGI. The CDR3 loop spans 11 amino acids. CDR3 amino acids: CASSVGGRAFF. The CDR3 bases are TGTGCCAGCAGTGTAGGGGGCAGAGCTTTCTTT.

The sample holds a few counts of this clone. The chain carries TRBV7-9 and TRBJ2-5; tentative D call: TRBD2 (7 bases). The CDR3 has 14 amino acids. V lost 0 bases to trimming and J lost 5 bases, with 10 bases between them. Germline CDR1 SEHNR, CDR2 FQNEAQ (reference sequence). CDR3 bases: TGTGCCAGCAGCTTAGCGGGGGGGCTGGAGACCCAGTACTTC. Translation gives CASSLAGGLETQYF.

The rearrangement uses TRBV5-1 and TRBJ2-1; 8 bases map to TRBD2. Germline V gene sequence: CDR1 SGHRS, CDR2 YFSETQ. The J segment lost 7 bases and the V segment lost 4 bases, leaving 13 bases of the junction unmatched. CDR3 size: 16 residues. The CDR3 loop is CASSLVPAGAQNEQFF. The CDR3 DNA sequence: TGCGCCAGCAGCCTGGTCCCAGCGGGAGCTCAGAATGAGCAGTTCTTC.

V gene TRBV27 combines with J gene TRBJ2-3, with 7 bases identical to TRBD2. The CDR3 sequence is 15 residues long. The V segment lost 3 bases and the J segment 3 bases; nucleotides outside the gene matches: 6. Germline V gene sequence: CDR1 MNHEY, CDR2 SMNVEV (reference sequence). The CDR3 bases are TGTGCCAGCAGTTTGGGGGGGAGAAGAACAGATACGCAGTATTTT. Protein: CASSLGGRRTDTQYF.

The CDR3 reads CASSPVGGANTEAFF. The DNA of the CDR3 is TGTGCCAGCAGCCCAGTTGGGGGCGCGAACACTGAAGCTTTCTTT. J is TRBJ1-1 and V is TRBV9, with D possibly being TRBD1 (6 bases). The CDR3 spans 15 residues. Germline CDR1 SGDLS, CDR2 YYNGEE. V was shortened by 4 bases and J by 1 base, with 14 bases between the two germline ends.

This clone was detected a few times. The rearrangement uses TRBV28 and TRBJ1-5; 9 bases match TRBD1. Germline V gene sequence: CDR1 MDHEN, CDR2 SYDVKM. Unmatched junction bases numbered 9, after V lost 9 bases and J lost 0 bases. This CDR3 region has 16 residues. Here the CDR3 DNA reads TGTGCCAGTTCCGGGACAGGGACCTATAGCAATCAGCCCCAGCATTTT. Protein: CASSGTGTYSNQPQHF.

This chain connects TRBV30 to TRBJ1-4, with 9 bases matching TRBD1. The V gene end was trimmed by 3 bases and the J gene end by 8 bases; junction bases not matched to a gene: 4. From germline, CDR1 is GTSNPN and CDR2 SVGIG (reference sequence). The CDR3 has 13 residues. Here the CDR3 DNA reads TGTGCCTGGAGCACGGGGACAGGGGAAAAACTGTTTTTT. This encodes CAWSTGTGEKLFF.

The V call is TRBV27, the J call TRBJ2-7; D remains unclear. V was pared by 2 bases and J by 0 bases, with 5 bases between. This CDR3 comprises 13 residues. Germline V gene sequence: CDR1 MNHEY, CDR2 SMNVEV (reference sequence). The CDR3 DNA is TGTGCCAGCAGTTTACCAAACTCCTACGAGCAGTACTTC. Translation gives CASSLPNSYEQYF.